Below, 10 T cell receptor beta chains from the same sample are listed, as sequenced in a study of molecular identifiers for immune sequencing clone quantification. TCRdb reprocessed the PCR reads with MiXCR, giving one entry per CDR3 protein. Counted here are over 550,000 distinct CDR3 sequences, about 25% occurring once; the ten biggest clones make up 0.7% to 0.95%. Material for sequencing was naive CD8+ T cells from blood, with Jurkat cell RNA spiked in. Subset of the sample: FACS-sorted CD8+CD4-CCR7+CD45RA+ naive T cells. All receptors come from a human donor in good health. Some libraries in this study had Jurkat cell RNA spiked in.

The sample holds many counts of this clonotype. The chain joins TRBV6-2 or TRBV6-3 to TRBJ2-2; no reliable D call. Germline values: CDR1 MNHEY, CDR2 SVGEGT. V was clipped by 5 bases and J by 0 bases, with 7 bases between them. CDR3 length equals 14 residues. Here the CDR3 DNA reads TGTGCCAGCAGTCGGACGGCGAACACCGGGGAGCTGTTTTTT. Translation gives CASSRTANTGELFF.

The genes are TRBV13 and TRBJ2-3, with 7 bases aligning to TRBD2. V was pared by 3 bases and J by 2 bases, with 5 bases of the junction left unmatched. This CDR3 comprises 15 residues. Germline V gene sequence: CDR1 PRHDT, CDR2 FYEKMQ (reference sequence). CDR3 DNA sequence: TGTGCCAGCAGCTTTACGGGGGGACTCACAGATACGCAGTATTTT. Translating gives CASSFTGGLTDTQYF.

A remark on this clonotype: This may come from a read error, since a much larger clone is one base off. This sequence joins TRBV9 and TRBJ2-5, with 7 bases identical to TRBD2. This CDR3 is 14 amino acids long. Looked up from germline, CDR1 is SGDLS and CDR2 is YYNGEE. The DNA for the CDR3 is TGTGCCAGCAGCGTAGCGACTAGCCAAGAGCCCCAGTACTTC. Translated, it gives CASSVATSQEPQYF.

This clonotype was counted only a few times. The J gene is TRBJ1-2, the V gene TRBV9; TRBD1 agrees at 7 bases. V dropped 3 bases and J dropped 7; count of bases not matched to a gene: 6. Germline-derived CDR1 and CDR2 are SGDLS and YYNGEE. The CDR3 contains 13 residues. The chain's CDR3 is CASSGYRGTGYTF. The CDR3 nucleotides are TGTGCCAGCAGCGGGTACAGGGGTACTGGCTACACCTTC.

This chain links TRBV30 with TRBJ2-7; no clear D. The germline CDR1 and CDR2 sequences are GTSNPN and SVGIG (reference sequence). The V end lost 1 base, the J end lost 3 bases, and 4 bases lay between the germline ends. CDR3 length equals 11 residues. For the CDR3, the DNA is TGTGCCTGGAGTGAGATCTACGAGCAGTACTTC. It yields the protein CAWSEIYEQYF.

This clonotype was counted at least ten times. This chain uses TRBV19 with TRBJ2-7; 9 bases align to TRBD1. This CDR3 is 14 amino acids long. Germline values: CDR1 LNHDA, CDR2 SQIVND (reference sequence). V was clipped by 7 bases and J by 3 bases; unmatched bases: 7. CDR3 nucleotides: TGTGCCAGTACCCCGGGACAGGGCGACTACGAGCAGTACTTC. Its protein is CASTPGQGDYEQYF.

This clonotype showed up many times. The CDR3 spells CASSQRLAGDTDTQYF. CDR3 bases: TGCGCCAGCAGCCAACGGCTAGCGGGAGACACAGATACGCAGTATTTT. The chain carries TRBV4-1 and TRBJ2-3; TRBD2 matches at 10 bases. The germline V gene has CDR1 MGHRA and CDR2 YSYEKL. The CDR3 is 16 residues long. The J segment lost 2 bases and the V segment lost 2 bases, leaving 4 bases of the junction unmatched.

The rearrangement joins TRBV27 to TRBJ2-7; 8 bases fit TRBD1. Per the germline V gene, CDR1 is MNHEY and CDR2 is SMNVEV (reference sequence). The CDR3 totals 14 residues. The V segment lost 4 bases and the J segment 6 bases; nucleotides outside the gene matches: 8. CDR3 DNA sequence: TGTGCCAGCAGTTGGACCGGGACAGGATCCGAGCAGTACTTC. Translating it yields CASSWTGTGSEQYF.

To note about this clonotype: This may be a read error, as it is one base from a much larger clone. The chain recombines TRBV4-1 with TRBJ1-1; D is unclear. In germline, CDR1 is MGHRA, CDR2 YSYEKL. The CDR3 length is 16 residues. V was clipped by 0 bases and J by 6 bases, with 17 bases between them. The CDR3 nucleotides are TGCGCCAGCAGCCAAGATAGGGCCTGGTCTTTAGCTGAAGCTTTCTTT. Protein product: CASSQDRAWSLAEAFF.

The CDR3 DNA reads TGCAGTGCTAGAATAAGTTCGTGGACTGAAGCTTTCTTT. Translation gives CSARISSWTEAFF. V usage is TRBV20-1 and J usage is TRBJ1-1; D is ambiguous. The V gene lost 2 bases and the J gene lost 5 bases, with 12 bases spanning the gap. Germline V gene lookup returns CDR1 DFQATT and CDR2 SNEGSKA (reference sequence). The CDR3 has 13 amino acids.